This T cell receptor beta chain appears in the sequencing data of a study of T cell responses to AZD1222 COVID-19 vaccine. Profiled with immunoSEQ multiplex PCR; TCRdb holds only in-frame clones, not every one. In the table there are roughly 120,000 clones, roughly nine tenths of which are singletons. V was pared by 4 bases and J by 3 bases, with 10 bases between. The CDR3 is made up of 14 amino acids. CDR1 is SGHDT and CDR2 is YYEEEE in the germline V gene. This clonotype was sampled from an adult who received the AZD1222 COVID-19 vaccine. The specimen was peripheral blood, collected 28 days after the second AZD1222 dose. The chain links TRBV5-6 to TRBJ2-2; D may be TRBD2 (5 bases). The CDR3 coding sequence is TGTGCCAGCAGCCTCGGGATTTACACCGGGGAGCTGTTTTTT. Its translation: CASSLGIYTGELFF.